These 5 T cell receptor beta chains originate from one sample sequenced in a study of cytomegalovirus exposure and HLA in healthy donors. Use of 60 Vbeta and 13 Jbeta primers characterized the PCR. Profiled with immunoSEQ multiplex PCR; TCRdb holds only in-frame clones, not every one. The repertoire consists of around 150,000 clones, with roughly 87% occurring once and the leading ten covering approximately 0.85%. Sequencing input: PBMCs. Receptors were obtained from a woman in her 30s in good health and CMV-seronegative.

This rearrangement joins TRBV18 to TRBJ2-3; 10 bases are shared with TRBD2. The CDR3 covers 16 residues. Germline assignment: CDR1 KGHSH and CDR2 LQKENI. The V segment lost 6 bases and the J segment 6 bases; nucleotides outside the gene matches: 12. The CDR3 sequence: CASSSREREGRDTQYF. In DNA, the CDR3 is TGTGCCAGCTCGTCAAGGGAGCGGGAGGGCCGCGATACGCAGTATTTT.

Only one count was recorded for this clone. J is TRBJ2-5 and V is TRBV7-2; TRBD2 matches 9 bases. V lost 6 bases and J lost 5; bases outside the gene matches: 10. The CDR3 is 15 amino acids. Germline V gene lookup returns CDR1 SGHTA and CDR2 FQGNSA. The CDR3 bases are TGTGCCAGCAGTGATCGGCGGGGGGGGCGGGAGACCCAGTACTTC. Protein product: CASSDRRGGRETQYF.

The CDR3: CASSFDGRAADTQYF. The CDR3 DNA reads as TGTGCCAGCAGCTTTGACGGGAGGGCCGCAGATACGCAGTATTTT. The chain joins TRBV11-2 to TRBJ2-3, with 8 bases identical to TRBD2. This CDR3 has 15 amino acids. Germline CDR1 and CDR2: SGHAT and FQNNGV. Unmatched junction bases numbered 6, after V lost 3 bases and J lost 4 bases.

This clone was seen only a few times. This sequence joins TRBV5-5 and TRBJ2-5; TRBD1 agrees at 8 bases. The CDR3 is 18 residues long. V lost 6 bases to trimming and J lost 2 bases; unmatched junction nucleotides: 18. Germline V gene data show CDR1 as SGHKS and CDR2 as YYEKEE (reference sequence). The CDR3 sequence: CASNRRQGLEVGQETQYF. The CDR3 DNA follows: TGTGCCAGCAACCGCCGACAGGGGCTTGAGGTTGGGCAAGAGACCCAGTACTTC. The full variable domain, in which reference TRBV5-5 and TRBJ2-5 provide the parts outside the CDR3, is DAGVTQSPTHLIKTRGQQVTLRCSPISGHKSVSWYQQVLGQGPQFIFQYYEKEERGRGNFPDRFSARQFPNYSSELNVNALLLGDSALYLCASNRRQGLEVGQETQYFGPGTRLLVL.

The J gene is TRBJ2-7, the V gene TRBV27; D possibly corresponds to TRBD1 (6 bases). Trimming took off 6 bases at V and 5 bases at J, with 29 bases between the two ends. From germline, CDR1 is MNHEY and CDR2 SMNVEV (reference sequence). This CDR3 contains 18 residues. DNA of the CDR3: TGTGCCAGCAGCGGTCCCGCCGGAGACAGGCAGTTATCGCACGAGCAGTACTTC. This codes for CASSGPAGDRQLSHEQYF.